The present TCR beta chain was sequenced within a study of cytomegalovirus exposure and HLA in healthy donors. Broader study findings: Later, an analysis found that common viral pathogens appeared to be linked with several of the most significant clusters. A later look showed TCR association rates differing by HLA locus, highest for DRB1 and lowest for HLA-C.

This clone is a singleton in its sample. Antigen unknown. It was with 60 Vbeta and 13 Jbeta primers that the PCR ran. Method: immunoSEQ multiplex PCR; TCRdb's copy keeps in-frame clones and lacks some. The top ten hold roughly 6% of the sample, which has around 150,000 clones, around 66% seen once. V dropped 4 bases and J dropped 4 bases, with 11 bases sitting between them. CDR3 length equals 14 residues. The germline V gene encodes CDR1 MNHNS and CDR2 SASEGT. The receptor comes from a woman aged 55-75 years in good health and CMV-seronegative. The sequencing input was PBMCs. The chain joins TRBV6-1 to TRBJ1-3, with TRBD1 as a possible D gene (6 bases). CDR3 in amino acids: CASSATGNGNTIYF. The CDR3 bases are TGTGCCAGCAGTGCAACAGGGAACGGAAACACCATATATTTT.